These T cell receptor beta chains were read from a single sample in a study of cytomegalovirus exposure and HLA in healthy donors. Profiling relied on immunoSEQ multiplex PCR, and the TCRdb table lists in-frame clones only, not all of them. The table has roughly 100,000 clones, around three quarters seen once. Input material: PBMCs. Receptor source: a woman aged 18 to 35 in good health and CMV-seropositive. The CDR3 runs from the conserved cysteine through the conserved F or W. D genes are given only for firm matches. The size of a clone is reported for some rows only, either as once, few or many, or as a class for expanded clones.

clone_size | j_call | v_call | d_call | cdr3_aa | cdr3_nt
NA | TRBJ2-1 | TRBV6-4 | TRBD2 | CASSPLAGGGDEQFF | TGTGCCAGCAGCCCACTAGCGGGAGGTGGAGATGAGCAGTTCTTC
NA | TRBJ2-7 | TRBV27 | TRBD1 | CASGTGGYEQYF | TGTGCCAGCGGGACAGGGGGCTACGAGCAGTACTTC
few | TRBJ2-7 | TRBV4-1 | NA | CASSQDLGSSGQYF | TGCGCCAGCAGCCAAGATCTAGGCAGTTCTGGGCAGTACTTC
once | TRBJ2-7 | TRBV19 | TRBD1 | CASSIRAGGYEQYF | TGTGCCAGTAGTATTCGGGCAGGGGGTTACGAGCAGTACTTC
NA | TRBJ2-2 | TRBV6-1 | TRBD1 | CASSGQGTGELFF | TGTGCCAGCAGTGGACAGGGCACCGGGGAGCTGTTTTTT
NA | TRBJ2-3 | TRBV15 | NA | CATSRQDYTDTQYF | TGTGCCACCAGCAGACAGGACTACACAGATACGCAGTATTTT
NA | TRBJ2-1 | TRBV27 | NA | CASSLRHAVVYNEQFF | TGTGCCAGCAGTTTGAGGCATGCGGTAGTCTACAATGAGCAGTTCTTC
once | TRBJ1-1 | TRBV5-1 | NA | CASSVQEGTEAFF | TGCGCCAGCAGCGTACAGGAGGGCACTGAAGCTTTCTTT
NA | TRBJ2-3 | TRBV30 | NA | CAWSSTSTDTQYF | TGTGCCTGGAGTTCCACATCAACAGATACGCAGTATTTT
NA | TRBJ1-1 | TRBV6-5 | NA | CASSYSGGRAFF | TGTGCCAGCAGTTACTCAGGAGGGCGAGCTTTCTTT
NA | TRBJ2-7 | TRBV28 | TRBD2 | CASALAGGLSYEQYF | TGTGCCAGCGCTCTAGCGGGAGGCCTCTCCTACGAGCAGTACTTC
NA | TRBJ2-7 | TRBV28 | NA | CASSSTGSYEQYF | TGTGCCAGCAGTTCAACAGGCTCCTACGAGCAGTACTTC
NA | TRBJ2-1 | TRBV20-1 | NA | CSAPLYNEQFF | TGCAGTGCCCCACTCTACAATGAGCAGTTCTTC
NA | TRBJ2-1 | TRBV7-8 | TRBD2 | CASSLGTSGSNEQFF | TGTGCCAGCAGCTTAGGGACTAGCGGGTCGAATGAGCAGTTCTTC
many | TRBJ2-3 | TRBV10-2 | NA | CATGGAPSDTQYF | TGCGCCACTGGGGGCGCCCCAAGCGATACGCAGTATTTT
NA | TRBJ2-1 | TRBV28 | TRBD1 | CASSRTGLTSYNEQFF | TGTGCCAGCAGTCGGACAGGTCTTACCTCCTACAATGAGCAGTTCTTC
NA | TRBJ1-4 | TRBV5-1 | TRBD1 | CASSLTGTAKTEKLFF | TGCGCCAGCAGCCTGACCGGGACAGCTAAAACGGAAAAACTGTTTTTT
once | TRBJ2-6 | TRBV10-3 | TRBD1 | CAISEPDRGANVLTF | TGTGCCATCAGTGAGCCGGACAGGGGGGCCAACGTCCTGACTTTC
medium-sized | TRBJ2-6 | TRBV6-1 | NA | CASSETDSSGANVLTF | TGTGCCAGCAGTGAAACGGACAGCTCTGGGGCCAACGTCCTGACTTTC
NA | TRBJ2-7 | TRBV19 | NA | CASSIPGGSGEQYF | TGTGCCAGTAGTATCCCAGGGGGGAGCGGCGAGCAGTACTTC
NA | TRBJ2-7 | TRBV28 | TRBD1 | CASSPRTGIRYEQYF | TGTGCCAGCAGCCCACGGACAGGTATTCGGTACGAGCAGTACTTC
NA | TRBJ2-7 | TRBV13 | NA | CASSLEVAGLPSEQYF | TGTGCCAGCAGCTTAGAGGTCGCAGGTTTACCTTCCGAGCAGTACTTC
NA | TRBJ2-3 | TRBV19 | NA | CASSNTPSTDTQYF | TGTGCCAGTAGTAACACCCCTAGCACAGATACGCAGTATTTT
NA | TRBJ2-1 | TRBV29-1 | TRBD2 | CSVGLAGGKNEQFF | TGCAGCGTTGGGCTAGCGGGAGGCAAGAATGAGCAGTTCTTC
NA | TRBJ2-1 | TRBV2 | TRBD2 | CASSGGLAGGRIEQFF | TGTGCCAGCAGTGGGGGACTAGCGGGAGGGCGCATTGAGCAGTTCTTC
NA | TRBJ1-5 | TRBV9 | TRBD1 | CASSVGQGSQPQHF | TGTGCCAGCAGCGTGGGACAGGGGAGTCAGCCCCAGCATTTT
NA | TRBJ2-7 | TRBV6-5 | TRBD1 | CASRDSGYEQYF | TGTGCCAGCCGGGACAGCGGCTACGAGCAGTACTTC
NA | TRBJ2-7 | TRBV6-1 | NA | CASSEGPIYEQYF | TGTGCCAGCAGTGAAGGTCCAATCTACGAGCAGTACTTC
few | TRBJ2-1 | TRBV28 | TRBD1 | CASSPTGGLSDEQFF | TGTGCCAGCAGTCCGACAGGGGGGCTAAGCGATGAGCAGTTCTTC
NA | TRBJ2-7 | TRBV27 | NA | CASSVYRDSYEQYF | TGTGCCAGCAGTGTCTACAGGGACTCCTACGAGCAGTACTTC
NA | TRBJ1-2 | TRBV2 | NA | CASSEDSLDNYGYTF | TGTGCCAGCAGTGAAGACTCTCTCGATAACTATGGCTACACCTTC
NA | TRBJ1-5 | TRBV2 | TRBD1 | CASSEGQGDYSNQPQHF | TGTGCCAGCAGTGAGGGACAGGGTGATTATAGCAATCAGCCCCAGCATTTT
NA | TRBJ1-4 | TRBV28 | TRBD1 | CAGGSAGTGGGYEKLFF | TGTGCCGGGGGGTCTGCCGGGACAGGGGGCGGATATGAAAAACTGTTTTTT
NA | TRBJ2-7 | TRBV19 | TRBD2 | CASSMQDSGAYEQYF | TGTGCCAGTAGTATGCAAGATAGCGGGGCCTACGAGCAGTACTTC
NA | TRBJ2-5 | TRBV2 | TRBD2 | CASEREGGTQYF | TGTGCCAGCGAGCGGGAGGGGGGGACCCAGTACTTC
NA | TRBJ2-1 | TRBV19 | TRBD2 | CASSLTRTSGRHEQFF | TGTGCCAGTAGCCTAACAAGGACTAGCGGGAGGCATGAGCAGTTCTTC
NA | TRBJ1-1 | TRBV14 | NA | CASSQSVEAFF | TGTGCCAGCAGCCAGAGTGTCGAAGCTTTCTTT
NA | TRBJ2-7 | TRBV9 | NA | CASSVGQEQYF | TGTGCCAGCAGCGTAGGGCAAGAGCAGTACTTC
NA | TRBJ2-3 | TRBV11-2 | TRBD2 | CASSLSVAGGTDTQYF | TGTGCCAGCAGCTTATCAGTAGCGGGGGGCACAGATACGCAGTATTTT
NA | TRBJ1-1 | TRBV2 | NA | CASSDPVNTEAFF | TGTGCCAGCAGTGATCCCGTGAACACTGAAGCTTTCTTT
NA | TRBJ2-7 | TRBV13 | TRBD2 | CASSKGLAGVYEQYF | TGTGCCAGCAGCAAGGGACTAGCGGGAGTTTACGAGCAGTACTTC
NA | TRBJ2-3 | TRBV6-6 | TRBD2 | CASSLAGGGTDTQYF | TGTGCCAGCAGTTTAGCGGGAGGCGGCACAGATACGCAGTATTTT